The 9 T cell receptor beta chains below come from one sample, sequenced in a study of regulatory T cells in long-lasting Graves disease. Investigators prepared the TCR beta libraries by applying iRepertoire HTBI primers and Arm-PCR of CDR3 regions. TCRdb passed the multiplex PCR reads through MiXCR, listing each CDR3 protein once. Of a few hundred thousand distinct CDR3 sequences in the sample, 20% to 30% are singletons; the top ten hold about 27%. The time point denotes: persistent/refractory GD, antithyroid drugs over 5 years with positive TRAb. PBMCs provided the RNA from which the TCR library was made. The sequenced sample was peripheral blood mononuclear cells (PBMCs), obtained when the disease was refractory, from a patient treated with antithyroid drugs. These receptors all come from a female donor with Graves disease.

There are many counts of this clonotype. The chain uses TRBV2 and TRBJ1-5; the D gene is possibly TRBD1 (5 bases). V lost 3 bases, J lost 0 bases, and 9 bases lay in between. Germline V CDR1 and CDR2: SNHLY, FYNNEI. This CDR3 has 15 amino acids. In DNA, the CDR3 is TGTGCCAGCAGTGATGGGGGGGGTAGCAATCAGCCCCAGCATTTT. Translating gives CASSDGGGSNQPQHF.

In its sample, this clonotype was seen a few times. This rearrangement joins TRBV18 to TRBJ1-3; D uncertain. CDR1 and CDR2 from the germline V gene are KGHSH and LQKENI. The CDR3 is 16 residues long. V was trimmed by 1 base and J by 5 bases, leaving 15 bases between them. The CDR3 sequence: CASSPRELPRRNTIYF. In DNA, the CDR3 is TGTGCCAGCTCACCACGCGAACTCCCGCGAAGAAACACCATATATTTT.

CDR3 sequence: CASSMLRQNTEAFF. For the CDR3, the DNA is TGTGCCAGTAGTATGTTACGGCAGAACACTGAAGCTTTCTTT. The chain joins TRBV19 to TRBJ1-1, with D uncertain. Per germline, CDR1 LNHDA and CDR2 SQIVND (reference sequence). V was cut by 3 bases and J by 1 base, with 9 bases left in between. This CDR3 comprises 14 residues.

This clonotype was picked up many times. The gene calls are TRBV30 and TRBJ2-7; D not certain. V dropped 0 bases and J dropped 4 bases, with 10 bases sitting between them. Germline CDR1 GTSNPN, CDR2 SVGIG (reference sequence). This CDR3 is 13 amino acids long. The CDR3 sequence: CAWSVMGGYEQYF. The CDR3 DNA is TGTGCCTGGAGTGTAATGGGCGGTTACGAGCAGTACTTC.

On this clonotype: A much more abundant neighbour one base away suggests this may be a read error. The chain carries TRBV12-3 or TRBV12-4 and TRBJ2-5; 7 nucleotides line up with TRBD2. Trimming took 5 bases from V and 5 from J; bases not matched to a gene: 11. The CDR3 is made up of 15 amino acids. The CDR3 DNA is TGTGCCAGCAGTCTCAGGACTGGCGGGAGTGAGACCCAGTACTTC. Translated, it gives CASSLRTGGSETQYF.

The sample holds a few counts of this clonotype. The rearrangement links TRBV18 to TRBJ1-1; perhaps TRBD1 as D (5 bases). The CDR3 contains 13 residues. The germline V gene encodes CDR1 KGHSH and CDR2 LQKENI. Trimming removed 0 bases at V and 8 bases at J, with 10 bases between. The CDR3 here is CASSPPTASEAFF. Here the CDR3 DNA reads TGTGCCAGCTCACCACCGACAGCCAGCGAAGCTTTCTTT.

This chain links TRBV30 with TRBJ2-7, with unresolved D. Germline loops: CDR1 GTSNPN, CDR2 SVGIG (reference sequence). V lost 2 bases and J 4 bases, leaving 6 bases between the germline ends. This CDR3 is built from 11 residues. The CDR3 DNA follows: TGTGCCTGGAGTTTTGTGTACGAGCAGTACTTC. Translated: CAWSFVYEQYF.

The CDR3 loop is CSAAPTGGTAAFF. The DNA for the CDR3 is TGCAGTGCTGCCCCCACCGGTGGGACAGCAGCTTTCTTT. The J gene is TRBJ1-1, the V gene TRBV20-1, with 7 nucleotides matching TRBD1. With V trimmed by 5 bases and J by 10 bases, 13 bases remained unmatched. Per germline, CDR1 DFQATT and CDR2 SNEGSKA (reference sequence). The CDR3 has 13 residues.

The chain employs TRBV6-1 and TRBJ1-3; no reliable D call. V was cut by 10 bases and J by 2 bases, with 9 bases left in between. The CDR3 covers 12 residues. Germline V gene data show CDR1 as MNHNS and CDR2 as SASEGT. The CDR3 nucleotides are TGTGCCACCTCGACAACTGGAAACACCATATATTTT. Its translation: CATSTTGNTIYF.